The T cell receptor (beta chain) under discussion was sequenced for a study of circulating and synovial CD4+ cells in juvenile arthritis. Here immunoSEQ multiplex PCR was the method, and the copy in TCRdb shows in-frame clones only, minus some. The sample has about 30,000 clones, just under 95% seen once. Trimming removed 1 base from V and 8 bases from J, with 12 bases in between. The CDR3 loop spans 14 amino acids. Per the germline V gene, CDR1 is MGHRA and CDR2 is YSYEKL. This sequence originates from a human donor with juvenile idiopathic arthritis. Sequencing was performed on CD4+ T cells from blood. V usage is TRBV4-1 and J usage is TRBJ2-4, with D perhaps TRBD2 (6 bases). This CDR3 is CASSQGNGGDIQYF. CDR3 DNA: TGCGCCAGCAGCCAAGGGAATGGCGGGGACATTCAGTACTTC.